What follows are 27 T cell receptor beta chains derived from one specimen sequenced in a study of early T cells in non-severe SARS-CoV-2 infection. TCRdb used MiXCR to reprocess the 5' RACE reads, holding one entry per CDR3 protein. The sample contains tens of thousands of distinct CDR3 sequences, around 5% of which appear only once. Material: whole blood. These TCRs come from an adult who was a healthcare worker with PCR-confirmed SARS-CoV-2 infection or an uninfected control (not recorded which).

This clonotype was recorded many times. The rearrangement joins TRBV9 to TRBJ2-1; D gene ambiguous. Trimming pared 0 bases from V and 8 bases from J, leaving 3 bases between. Looked up from germline, CDR1 is SGDLS and CDR2 is YYNGEE. The CDR3 extends over 11 amino acids. As DNA, the CDR3 is TGTGCCAGCAGCGTAGGGTATGAGCAGTTCTTC. It codes for CASSVGYEQFF.

There are many counts of this clonotype. CDR3 nucleotides: TGTGCCAGCAGTTTGGAGCTTGTGGTGGTTAATGAGCAGTTCTTC. Translating gives CASSLELVVVNEQFF. The genes are TRBV12-3 or TRBV12-4 and TRBJ2-1, with D hard to call. CDR3 length: 15 residues. The V and J ends lost 3 bases and 7 bases respectively, with 16 bases between them.

This clonotype has ten or more counts. This chain joins TRBV7-9 and TRBJ2-3; D gene unclear. The germline CDR1 and CDR2 sequences are SEHNR and FQNEAQ (reference sequence). The CDR3 contains 12 residues. V was trimmed by 3 bases and J by 6 bases, leaving 7 bases between them. Here the CDR3 reads CASSFPTDTQYF. DNA of the CDR3: TGTGCCAGCAGCTTTCCAACCGATACGCAGTATTTT.

In this sample, this clonotype turned up many times. The chain links TRBV4-2 to TRBJ2-7; TRBD1 matches at 8 bases. CDR1 LGHNA and CDR2 YNFKEQ come from the germline V gene. This CDR3 comprises 17 residues. V was pared by 2 bases and J by 6 bases, with 15 bases of the junction left unmatched. This CDR3 is CASSQPQGVGPTREQYF. Here the CDR3 DNA reads TGTGCCAGCAGCCAACCACAGGGGGTCGGCCCTACGCGCGAGCAGTACTTC.

This clonotype showed up many times. The J gene is TRBJ1-5, the V gene TRBV6-2 or TRBV6-3, with D perhaps TRBD1 (5 bases). This CDR3 has 13 amino acids. V shed 6 bases and J shed 7 bases, with 13 bases lying between them. Germline CDR1 is MNHEY and CDR2 is SVGEGT. In DNA form, the CDR3 reads TGTGCCAGCAGCCCCTTGGGGCGGCAGCCCCAGCATTTT. It yields the protein CASSPLGRQPQHF.

This clonotype was seen ten or more times. The chain recombines TRBV12-3 or TRBV12-4 with TRBJ2-3; 11 nucleotides agree with TRBD2. The CDR3 extends over 16 amino acids. V trimming: 6 bases; J trimming: 2 bases; junction bases outside the gene matches: 7. CDR3 bases: TGTGCCAGCAGCCGGGGACTAGCGGATTTCACAGATACGCAGTATTTT. Its translation is CASSRGLADFTDTQYF.

V and J are TRBV12-3 or TRBV12-4 and TRBJ1-2; perhaps TRBD1 as D (5 bases). V gave up 6 bases and J gave up 4 bases, with 12 bases separating them. The CDR3 has 13 amino acids. The CDR3 spells CASSPTGAYGYTF. The CDR3 nucleotides read TGTGCCAGCAGCCCTACCGGGGCCTATGGCTACACCTTC.

This clonotype was counted ten times or more. This chain links TRBV5-1 with TRBJ2-3; 7 nucleotides align to TRBD2. This CDR3 is built from 16 residues. Germline V lookup: CDR1 SGHRS, CDR2 YFSETQ. V trimming: 4 bases; J trimming: 1 base; junction bases outside the gene matches: 9. CDR3 DNA sequence: TGCGCCAGCAGCCCGACGCGACTAGCTGGCACAGATACGCAGTATTTT. This gives the protein CASSPTRLAGTDTQYF.

At least ten counts were recorded for this clonotype. The chain is built from TRBV10-2 and TRBJ2-5; tentatively, D is TRBD2 (5 bases). The CDR3 has 13 amino acids. Germline CDR1 reads WSHSY; CDR2 reads SAAADI. Trimming took 4 bases from V and 3 from J, leaving 9 bases between them. The DNA of the CDR3 is TGCGCCAGCAGTGGACGGGGTAAAGAGACCCAGTACTTC. Residues: CASSGRGKETQYF.

There are many counts of this clonotype. V usage is TRBV7-9 and J usage is TRBJ2-1, with D tentatively TRBD1 (6 bases). This CDR3 comprises 15 residues. Trimming left V 0 bases short and J 5 bases short, with 11 bases between. Per the germline V gene, CDR1 is SEHNR and CDR2 is FQNEAQ (reference sequence). The chain's CDR3 is CASSLAGGLDNEQFF. The CDR3 region has the DNA TGTGCCAGCAGCTTAGCAGGGGGTCTCGACAATGAGCAGTTCTTC.

This clonotype has just a few counts. The chain has TRBV7-2 and TRBJ2-7; D may be TRBD1 or TRBD2 (5 bases each). V was trimmed by 1 base and J by 5 bases, leaving 15 bases between them. The CDR3 sequence is 15 residues long. CDR1 and CDR2 (germline): SGHTA, FQGNSA. The CDR3 sequence is CASSLDPLGPNEQYF. CDR3 nucleotide sequence: TGTGCCAGCAGCTTAGACCCCCTGGGACCGAACGAGCAGTACTTC.

Turning to this clonotype: A single base separates this from a much larger clone, so it may be a read error. The CDR3 bases are TGTGCCAGCAGCTCTGAAGCGACCTACGAGCAGTACTTC. It yields the protein CASSSEATYEQYF. The rearrangement links TRBV5-5 to TRBJ2-7; D is unclear. The CDR3 spans 13 residues. Germline V gives CDR1 SGHKS, CDR2 YYEKEE (reference sequence). The V gene lost 3 bases and the J gene lost 2 bases, with 9 bases spanning the gap.

This clonotype has just a few counts. The chain couples TRBV7-9 to TRBJ1-1, with a tentative D call TRBD1 (5 bases). Germline lookup yields CDR1 SEHNR and CDR2 FQNEAQ (reference sequence). CDR3 length equals 14 residues. Trimming shortened V by 10 bases and J by 3 bases, and 18 bases separated the two germline ends. The CDR3 sequence: CAIPEGNGDTEAFF. CDR3 bases: TGTGCCATCCCGGAGGGGAATGGAGACACTGAAGCTTTCTTT.

Many counts were recorded for this clonotype. The chain joins TRBV3-1 to TRBJ1-2; possible D gene TRBD1, 5 bases. Germline-derived CDR1 and CDR2 are LGHDT and YNNKEL (reference sequence). The CDR3 length is 16 residues. Trimming shortened V by 3 bases and J by 4 bases, and 18 bases separated the two germline ends. The CDR3 sequence: CASSHAGDPRTYGYTF. The CDR3 DNA is TGTGCCAGCAGCCACGCGGGGGACCCCCGGACCTATGGCTACACCTTC.

This chain joins TRBV3-1 and TRBJ1-5; tentative D call: TRBD1 (5 bases). Germline V gene sequence: CDR1 LGHDT, CDR2 YNNKEL (reference sequence). V lost 4 bases to trimming and J lost 5 bases, with 15 bases between them. The CDR3 is made up of 15 amino acids. CDR3 sequence reads: CASSPDKGDHQPQHF. CDR3 in DNA: TGTGCCAGCAGCCCGGACAAGGGCGACCATCAGCCCCAGCATTTT.

This clonotype was seen at least ten times. The chain recombines TRBV27 with TRBJ1-1, with 10 bases that match TRBD1. The CDR3 runs 15 residues. CDR1 and CDR2 (germline): MNHEY, SMNVEV (reference sequence). J gave up 1 base and V 5 bases, and 4 bases lay outside the gene matches. The CDR3 here is CASSKRQGANTEAFF. The CDR3, as DNA: TGTGCCAGCAGTAAAAGACAGGGGGCGAACACTGAAGCTTTCTTT.

This clonotype was seen ten or more times. The rearrangement links TRBV7-9 to TRBJ2-1; D is unresolved. Trimming took off 1 base at V and 4 bases at J, with 5 bases between the two ends. Germline lookup yields CDR1 SEHNR and CDR2 FQNEAQ (reference sequence). This CDR3 has 13 residues. CDR3 sequence reads: CASSLGLYNEQFF. CDR3 coding DNA: TGTGCCAGCAGCTTAGGTCTTTACAATGAGCAGTTCTTC.

The sample holds many counts of this clonotype. The chain recombines TRBV7-3 with TRBJ1-5, with a tentative D call TRBD1 (6 bases). The CDR3 runs to 15 residues. Per germline, CDR1 SGHTA and CDR2 FQGTGA. Trimming cost V 7 bases and J 0 bases, with 13 bases left between them. The CDR3, as DNA: TGTGCCAGCATCTCAAGGACAGTTAGCAATCAGCCCCAGCATTTT. Protein product: CASISRTVSNQPQHF.

This clonotype was picked up many times. V and J are TRBV12-3 or TRBV12-4 and TRBJ2-3, with no clear D. The CDR3 has 15 amino acids. The V end was cut by 1 base, the J end by 8 bases, with 16 bases between. CDR3 residues: CASSLGTATFGTQYF. CDR3 bases: TGTGCCAGCAGTTTAGGAACGGCCACATTCGGTACGCAGTATTTT.

This clonotype was found many times. V and J are TRBV6-5 and TRBJ2-1; no firm D call. Germline CDR1 is MNHEY and CDR2 is SVGAGI. V shed 2 bases and J shed 6 bases, with 8 bases lying between them. This CDR3 spans 13 amino acids. CDR3 protein: CASSYSPGNEQFF. CDR3 bases: TGTGCCAGCAGTTACAGCCCGGGCAATGAGCAGTTCTTC.

The sample holds many counts of this clonotype. V gene TRBV6-5 combines with J gene TRBJ1-1; no definite D call. The germline gives CDR1 MNHEY, CDR2 SVGAGI. V was trimmed by 0 bases and J by 1 base, leaving 3 bases between them. CDR3 length: 13 amino acids. CDR3 sequence: CASSYSTNTEAFF. The DNA of the CDR3 is TGTGCCAGCAGTTACTCGACGAACACTGAAGCTTTCTTT.

This clonotype turned up a few times. The rearrangement joins TRBV20-1 to TRBJ1-5, with D possibly being TRBD1 (6 bases). Germline loops: CDR1 DFQATT, CDR2 SNEGSKA (reference sequence). The CDR3 length is 17 residues. Trimming took off 3 bases at V and 0 bases at J, with 18 bases between the two ends. The CDR3 coding sequence is TGCAGTGCTAGGGGGACCCGGGGGGGCTCTAGCAATCAGCCCCAGCATTTT. It yields the protein CSARGTRGGSSNQPQHF.

This clonotype was observed many times. No DNA is shown, since the ends of the CDR3 on it are uncertain; the CDR3 is the one TCRdb lists. The chain is built from TRBV20-1 and TRBJ1-4; TRBD1, the D gene given by the table, was not confirmed from the DNA. The CDR3 numbers 11 amino acids, ends counted. Germline-derived CDR1 and CDR2 are DFQATT and SNEGSKA (reference sequence). The CDR3 protein is CSAIFGQGAIF.

This clonotype has more than one count but fewer than ten. The gene calls are TRBV21-1 and TRBJ1-2. TRBV21-1 is given as a pseudogene. The CDR3 has 14 amino acids. The CDR3 DNA follows: TGTGCCGCCCTCCCGGATCACGGTATAGGTGGCTACACCTTC. It translates to CAALPDHGIGGYTF.

This chain uses TRBV27 with TRBJ2-1, with 12 bases aligning to TRBD2. Germline V CDR1 and CDR2: MNHEY, SMNVEV (reference sequence). The CDR3 contains 15 residues. The V segment lost 6 bases and the J segment 8 bases; nucleotides outside the gene matches: 8. This CDR3 is CASSRRGLAGDEQFF. CDR3 in DNA: TGTGCCAGCAGCCGCCGGGGACTAGCGGGCGATGAGCAGTTCTTC.

This clonotype appeared a few times. The J gene is TRBJ2-7, the V gene TRBV10-1; D remains ambiguous. Deletions cut 2 bases from V and 6 bases from J, with 11 bases between. Looked up from germline, CDR1 is WNHNN and CDR2 is SYGVQD (reference sequence). The CDR3 covers 13 residues. The CDR3 region is CASSEGQVTEQYF. Written as DNA, the CDR3 is TGCGCCAGCAGTGAGGGTCAGGTCACCGAGCAGTACTTC.

This clonotype appeared many times. The genes are TRBV4-2 and TRBJ2-3; 11 bases agree with TRBD2. The CDR3 runs to 17 residues. The trim removed 1 base at V and 2 bases at J, leaving 5 bases unmatched. CDR1 LGHNA and CDR2 YNFKEQ come from the germline V gene. In DNA form, the CDR3 reads TGTGCCAGCAGCCAAGCCCCGGGACTAGCGGTCACAGATACGCAGTATTTT. Its translation: CASSQAPGLAVTDTQYF.